These 20 T cell receptor beta chains share one sample of origin, sequenced in a study of shared clonotypes between healthy human individuals. Some clones are missing from TCRdb's copy, which holds only in-frame ones; the method was immunoSEQ multiplex PCR. The profile shows about 2.2 million clones, just over 90% of them singletons. Selected positively for CCR7 and CD45RO-negative, naive CD8 cells excluded terminally differentiated effector memory CD45RA+ cells. Sequencing used naive CD8+ T cells from PBMCs. These receptors all come from a man in his late teens or twenties in good health. Some clones in this sample may be carry-over from other donors' samples.

This clone was recorded only once. CDR3 nucleotide sequence: TGTGCCAGCAGCCAAGATTTTCGTAACGAGCAGTACTTC. Residues: CASSQDFRNEQYF. This rearrangement joins TRBV14 to TRBJ2-7; D unresolved. The CDR3 covers 13 residues. Germline-derived CDR1 and CDR2 are SGHDN and FVKESK. Between the trimmed V and J ends, which lost 0 bases and 5 bases, there was a span of 8 bases. Full variable domain (missing parts from reference TRBV14 and TRBJ2-7): EAGVTQFPSHSVIEKGQTVTLRCDPISGHDNLYWYRRVMGKEIKFLLHFVKESKQDESGMPNNRFLAERTGGTYSTLKVQPAELEDSGVYFCASSQDFRNEQYFGPGTRLTVT.

This clone was recorded once. The chain has TRBV19 and TRBJ2-1; the match to TRBD2 covers 7 bases. Germline values: CDR1 LNHDA, CDR2 SQIVND (reference sequence). CDR3 length: 15 amino acids. J was trimmed by 2 bases and V by 3 bases; bases with no gene match: 4. The CDR3 region is CASSIYGGAYNEQFF. CDR3 bases: TGTGCCAGTAGTATTTATGGGGGGGCCTACAATGAGCAGTTCTTC.

The J gene is TRBJ2-1, the V gene TRBV6-5; D may be TRBD2 (6 bases). Germline lookup yields CDR1 MNHEY and CDR2 SVGAGI. V dropped 2 bases and J dropped 7 bases, with 15 bases sitting between them. The CDR3 covers 15 residues. As DNA, the CDR3 is TGTGCCAGCAGTTACCCATCGGCCGGGGGTAATGAGCAGTTCTTC. It yields the protein CASSYPSAGGNEQFF.

The chain couples TRBV10-1 to TRBJ2-5; perhaps D is TRBD1 or TRBD2 (5 bases each). Trimming took 4 bases from V and 4 from J, leaving 16 bases between them. Germline V gives CDR1 WNHNN, CDR2 SYGVQD (reference sequence). CDR3 length: 15 amino acids. CDR3 in amino acids: CASSGGPRGRETQYF. Here the CDR3 DNA reads TGCGCCAGCAGTGGGGGACCTCGGGGAAGAGAGACCCAGTACTTC.

V is TRBV7-9 and J is TRBJ2-7; 8 nucleotides align to TRBD1. CDR1 is SEHNR and CDR2 is FQNEAQ in the germline V gene (reference sequence). This CDR3 spans 16 amino acids. Losses at the gene ends were 5 bases for V and 4 bases for J; bases not matched to a gene: 13. This CDR3 is CASSPRETGEDYEQYF. The CDR3 nucleotides read TGTGCCAGCAGCCCTAGAGAGACAGGGGAAGATTACGAGCAGTACTTC.

CDR3 nucleotide sequence: TGTGCCAGCAGTGAAGCTCTGTGGGACACTGAAGCTTTCTTT. It is translated as CASSEALWDTEAFF. V usage is TRBV2 and J usage is TRBJ1-1, with no clear D. Germline V gene sequence: CDR1 SNHLY, CDR2 FYNNEI. This CDR3 has 14 amino acids. Trimming stripped 0 bases from V and 3 bases from J, with 8 bases between. The whole variable domain, filled in from reference TRBV2 and TRBJ1-1, reads EPEVTQTPSHQVTQMGQEVILRCVPISNHLYFYWYRQILGQKVEFLVSFYNNEISEKSEIFDDQFSVERPDGSNFTLKIRSTKLEDSAMYFCASSEALWDTEAFFGQGTRLTVV.

J is TRBJ2-1 and V is TRBV29-1; 9 nucleotides align to TRBD2. V lost 6 bases to trimming and J lost 0 bases; unmatched junction nucleotides: 3. The CDR3 covers 14 residues. Germline V gene data show CDR1 as SQVTM and CDR2 as ANQGSEA. CDR3 coding DNA: TGCAGCGTAAATAGCGGGAGCTCCTACAATGAGCAGTTCTTC. It yields the protein CSVNSGSSYNEQFF.

The chain uses TRBV7-6 and TRBJ2-3; possibly TRBD2 for D (5 bases). V was cut by 3 bases and J by 8 bases, with 30 bases left in between. There are 19 residues in the CDR3. Per the germline V gene, CDR1 is SGHVS and CDR2 is FNYEAQ. This chain's CDR3 is CASSFSKTPFFRPEATQYF. CDR3 sequence (DNA): TGTGCCAGCAGCTTCTCGAAGACCCCGTTCTTCCGCCCGGAGGCTACGCAGTATTTT.

This chain connects TRBV7-9 to TRBJ2-7; D not certain. The V gene lost 5 bases and the J gene lost 4 bases, with 12 bases spanning the gap. The CDR3 is made up of 13 amino acids. Looked up from germline, CDR1 is SEHNR and CDR2 is FQNEAQ (reference sequence). CDR3 nucleotide sequence: TGTGCCAGCAGCCCAGAAATACCTTACGAGCAGTACTTC. This sequence encodes CASSPEIPYEQYF. Full variable domain (outside the CDR3, taken from reference TRBV7-9 and TRBJ2-7): DTGVSQNPRHKITKRGQNVTFRCDPISEHNRLYWYRQTLGQGPEFLTYFQNEAQLEKSRLLSDRFSAERPKGSFSTLEIQRTEQGDSAMYLCASSPEIPYEQYFGPGTRLTVT.

The chain has TRBV10-1 and TRBJ2-7; 7 bases map to TRBD1. V trimming: 4 bases; J trimming: 4 bases; junction bases outside the gene matches: 4. CDR3 size: 13 residues. CDR1 is WNHNN, CDR2 SYGVQD, per germline (reference sequence). CDR3 sequence reads: CASSVTGVYEQYF. CDR3 nucleotides: TGCGCCAGCAGTGTAACAGGGGTGTACGAGCAGTACTTC.

To note about this clone: This sample includes further DNA sequences coding for the same CDR3. The rearrangement joins TRBV6-5 to TRBJ1-1; possible D gene TRBD1, 5 bases. The CDR3 consists of 14 residues. Germline CDR1 reads MNHEY; CDR2 reads SVGAGI. V dropped 6 bases and J dropped 1 base, with 12 bases sitting between them. For the CDR3, the DNA is TGTGCCAGCAGCTATTCCCAGGGGAACACTGAAGCTTTCTTT. Protein sequence: CASSYSQGNTEAFF.

This clone came up a few times. The V and J genes are TRBV7-3 and TRBJ1-5; tentatively, D is TRBD1 (6 bases). Germline assignment: CDR1 SGHTA and CDR2 FQGTGA. This CDR3 comprises 13 residues. This CDR3 reads CAKRQVPNQPQHF. CDR3 DNA: TGTGCTAAACGACAGGTCCCCAATCAGCCCCAGCATTTT.

The V and J genes are TRBV6-4 and TRBJ1-2, with 10 bases matching TRBD1. The CDR3 sequence is 17 residues long. The junction had 13 bases not matched to a gene; V was cut back by 6 bases and J by 3 bases. CDR1 MRHNA and CDR2 SNTAGT come from the germline V gene. This chain's CDR3 is CASSPRGDRGVYYGYTF. In nucleotides, the CDR3 is TGTGCCAGCAGCCCAAGGGGGGACAGGGGTGTTTACTATGGCTACACCTTC.

The chain has TRBV7-2 and TRBJ1-5; D might be TRBD1 (6 bases). V lost 3 bases to trimming and J lost 5 bases, with 11 bases between them. Germline V gives CDR1 SGHTA, CDR2 FQGNSA. CDR3 length: 14 amino acids. The CDR3 here is CASSFAGGHQPQHF. CDR3 DNA: TGTGCCAGCAGCTTCGCGGGGGGCCATCAGCCCCAGCATTTT.

The rearrangement uses TRBV7-9 and TRBJ2-7; D may be TRBD1 (6 bases). Trimming removed 1 base from V and 0 bases from J, with 13 bases in between. This CDR3 is built from 16 residues. CDR1 is SEHNR and CDR2 is FQNEAQ in the germline V gene (reference sequence). The CDR3 here is CASSLGWSGDSYEQYF. The CDR3 nucleotides read TGTGCCAGCAGCTTAGGGTGGTCAGGGGACTCCTACGAGCAGTACTTC. Using reference TRBV7-9 and TRBJ2-7 for the parts outside the CDR3, the full variable domain is DTGVSQNPRHKITKRGQNVTFRCDPISEHNRLYWYRQTLGQGPEFLTYFQNEAQLEKSRLLSDRFSAERPKGSFSTLEIQRTEQGDSAMYLCASSLGWSGDSYEQYFGPGTRLTVT.

This clone occurred a few times. The rearrangement links TRBV7-9 to TRBJ1-1, with TRBD1 as a possible D gene (6 bases). V lost 6 bases and J lost 1, with 21 bases in between. The CDR3 has 17 amino acids. CDR1 is SEHNR, CDR2 FQNEAQ, per germline (reference sequence). CDR3 amino acids: CASSSSGTPLKNTEAFF. The DNA of the CDR3 is TGTGCCAGCAGTAGTTCCGGGACACCTTTAAAGAACACTGAAGCTTTCTTT.

V gene TRBV28 combines with J gene TRBJ1-1; D gene uncertain. Germline CDR1 reads MDHEN; CDR2 reads SYDVKM. V lost 6 bases to trimming and J lost 2 bases, with 10 bases between them. The CDR3 loop spans 13 amino acids. The CDR3 spells CASRQIGNTEAFF. The CDR3, as DNA: TGTGCCAGCAGGCAGATAGGCAACACTGAAGCTTTCTTT.

The genes are TRBV5-6 and TRBJ1-5; D unclear. From germline, CDR1 is SGHDT and CDR2 YYEEEE. V was clipped by 2 bases and J by 6 bases, with 9 bases between them. The CDR3 consists of 13 residues. In nucleotides, the CDR3 is TGTGCCAGCAGCTTTTCGGGGAGTCAGCCCCAGCATTTT. The encoded protein is CASSFSGSQPQHF.

This sequence joins TRBV28 and TRBJ1-5; no firm D call. V was pared by 6 bases and J by 5 bases, with 11 bases between. Germline V CDR1 and CDR2: MDHEN, SYDVKM. The CDR3 contains 13 residues. The DNA of the CDR3 is TGTGCCAGCAGGGTCGGGGAGTATCAGCCCCAGCATTTT. It specifies CASRVGEYQPQHF.

V gene TRBV7-2 combines with J gene TRBJ2-3; 9 bases fit TRBD2. Germline-derived CDR1 and CDR2 are SGHTA and FQGNSA. This CDR3 contains 16 residues. Unmatched junction bases numbered 7, after V lost 5 bases and J lost 1 base. The CDR3 reads CASSLREGLGTDTQYF. For the CDR3, the DNA is TGTGCCAGCAGCCTGCGGGAGGGCCTGGGCACAGATACGCAGTATTTT. Combining the CDR3 with reference TRBV7-2 and TRBJ2-3 gives the whole variable domain GAGVSQSPSNKVTEKGKDVELRCDPISGHTALYWYRQSLGQGLEFLIYFQGNSAPDKSGLPSDRFSAERTGGSVSTLTIQRTQQEDSAVYLCASSLREGLGTDTQYFGPGTRLTVL.